This T cell receptor (beta chain) was documented in a study of glioma-infiltrating T cells after dendritic cell vaccination. Across the study: Autologous tumor lysate-pulsed dendritic cell vaccination was given between the early 2000s and the early 2010s. The vaccine used monocyte-derived dendritic cells pulsed overnight with autologous tumor lysate. The study's findings and limits: Few patients contributed both blood and tumor specimens.

Time point defined: after dendritic cell vaccination, including at tumor progression/relapse. The ends were cut back, 7 bases at V and 5 bases at J, with 20 bases in the middle. This CDR3 spans 14 amino acids. The germline V gene has CDR1 SQVTM and CDR2 ANQGSEA. Details on this clone: Antigen unknown.

The immunoSEQ assay amplified TCRB CDR3 from up to roughly 2 ug DNA. Only in-frame clones appear in the TCRdb table, and some are missing; sequencing was by immunoSEQ multiplex PCR. The sample lists tens of thousands of clones; approximately 81% were seen once. The material was blood, obtained after dendritic cell vaccination. The V and J genes are TRBV29-1 and TRBJ1-1; D possibly corresponds to TRBD1 (6 bases). The TCR originated in a human donor with glioblastoma. The CDR3, as DNA: TGCAGCGGGGATTACGGCAGGGGTGTTACTGAAGCTTTCTTT. It encodes CSGDYGRGVTEAFF.